This TCR beta chain was captured by sequencing in a study of regulatory T cells in long-lasting Graves disease. Study as a whole: Less than 3 months of antithyroid drugs had been taken by newly diagnosed Graves' patients. General study results and limits: TRBV28, TRBJ1-2 and TRBJ2-5 emerged as the favored segments in persistent disease. Persistent Graves' patients showed less TCR diversity than newly diagnosed ones.

The sample holds a few counts of this clonotype. Its antigen is as yet unknown. Relative to the germline gene, one junction end is altered; a read error may explain this. Both iRepertoire HTBI primers and Arm-PCR of CDR3 regions were used to build the TCR beta libraries. Each CDR3 protein is one row after TCRdb ran MiXCR on the multiplex PCR reads. Here the sample spans a few hundred thousand distinct CDR3 sequences, approximately 20% being singletons. Specified time point: newly diagnosed GD, antithyroid drugs for less than 3 months. PBMC RNA was the source of the TCR library. The patients were enrolled through endocrinology in Xi'an, China. Germline V gene lookup returns CDR1 MNHEY and CDR2 SVGEGT. CDR3 size: 15 residues. The sample also formed part of further work on T cells in Graves' hyperthyroidism and ophthalmopathy.

This TCR was sampled from a woman aged 25 to 45 with Graves disease. The sample in question was peripheral blood mononuclear cells (PBMCs), obtained at new diagnosis, from a patient treated with antithyroid drugs. The gene calls are TRBV6-2 or TRBV6-3 and TRBJ2-1; 9 nucleotides align to TRBD2. The CDR3 DNA is TGTGCCGGCAGTATAGGGCGGGGGGGCGACAATGAGCAGTTCTTC. This translates into CAGSIGRGGDNEQFF.